This TCR beta chain was sequenced for a study of blood T cell repertoires in COVID-19. Study summary: Samples came from the United States, Italy and Spain, spanning acute and convalescent COVID-19. T cells, B-cell-depleted T cells, or PBMCs supplied cDNA or gDNA.

The protocol was immunoSEQ multiplex PCR, while the TCRdb copy is restricted to in-frame clones and leaves out a portion. This sample has 110,000 to 150,000 clones, with 84% found just once. CDR3 length: 14 amino acids. V was cut by 1 base and J by 2 bases, with 9 bases left in between. Germline V CDR1 and CDR2: SGHNT, YYREEE (reference sequence). This sequence originates from a human donor in a cohort sampled during active COVID-19. Sequencing input: peripheral blood. The chain couples TRBV5-4 to TRBJ1-2; weak D call: TRBD1 (6 bases). The CDR3 protein is CASSLPGGNYGYTF. CDR3 sequence (DNA): TGTGCCAGCAGCTTGCCGGGGGGCAACTATGGCTACACCTTC.